This is a list of T cell receptor beta chains from one sample in a study of shared clonotypes between healthy human individuals. The method was immunoSEQ multiplex PCR; TCRdb's version includes in-frame clones alone and lacks a portion of them. The data hold 2.5 million or so clones, with just over 90% observed a single time. Material: naive CD4+ T cells sorted from blood. Source of these receptors: a man aged 18 to 35 in good health. Each CDR3 is given with its conserved first and last residue. Fields, in order: J gene, V gene, D gene, clone size, CDR3 length, CDR3 DNA, CDR3 protein. A D gene is named only where the DNA matches it firmly. Size is stated for part of the rows, as once, few or many counts, or as a class when the clone is expanded.

j_call: TRBJ2-3; v_call: TRBV7-9; d_call: TRBD1; clone_size: once; cdr3_length: 17; cdr3_nt: TGTGCCAGCAGCCCATCTGGACAGGGAAGGATCACAGATACGCAGTATTTT; cdr3_aa: CASSPSGQGRITDTQYF
j_call: TRBJ2-1; v_call: TRBV7-3; d_call: TRBD2; clone_size: -; cdr3_length: 15; cdr3_nt: TGTGCCAGCAGCTTAGGGCTAGCGGGGATTTATGAGCAGTTCTTC; cdr3_aa: CASSLGLAGIYEQFF
j_call: TRBJ1-5; v_call: TRBV5-8; d_call: TRBD1; clone_size: -; cdr3_length: 14; cdr3_nt: TGTGCCAGCAGCCTGGACAGGGCAGGGCAGCCCCAGCATTTT; cdr3_aa: CASSLDRAGQPQHF
j_call: TRBJ2-7; v_call: TRBV18; d_call: TRBD1; clone_size: -; cdr3_length: 15; cdr3_nt: TGTGCCAGCTCACCACCGGGACAGGTGCCGTACGAGCAGTACTTC; cdr3_aa: CASSPPGQVPYEQYF
j_call: TRBJ1-2; v_call: TRBV30; d_call: TRBD1; clone_size: -; cdr3_length: 14; cdr3_nt: TGTGCCTGGAGTCCGGGACAGAGGGGGGCCGGCTACACCTTC; cdr3_aa: CAWSPGQRGAGYTF
j_call: TRBJ1-4; v_call: TRBV5-4; d_call: TRBD1; clone_size: -; cdr3_length: 13; cdr3_nt: TGTGCCAGCAGCCTACAAACAGGGGAGAAACTGTTTTTT; cdr3_aa: CASSLQTGEKLFF
j_call: TRBJ2-2; v_call: TRBV7-9; d_call: -; clone_size: -; cdr3_length: 14; cdr3_nt: TGTGCCAGCAGCTTACTTCGGGGGCTCGGGGAGCTGTTTTTT; cdr3_aa: CASSLLRGLGELFF
j_call: TRBJ1-3; v_call: TRBV18; d_call: -; clone_size: -; cdr3_length: 15; cdr3_nt: TGTGCCAGCTCCTTACAGGGAAACTCTGGAAACACCATATATTTT; cdr3_aa: CASSLQGNSGNTIYF
j_call: TRBJ1-2; v_call: TRBV7-3; d_call: -; clone_size: once; cdr3_length: 14; cdr3_nt: TGTGCCAGCAGCTTAGCGGGGTTCGACTATGGCTACACCTTC; cdr3_aa: CASSLAGFDYGYTF
j_call: TRBJ1-2; v_call: TRBV19; d_call: TRBD1; clone_size: -; cdr3_length: 16; cdr3_nt: TGTGCCAGTAGTATCGACGGACAGGGCCCTAACTATGGCTACACCTTC; cdr3_aa: CASSIDGQGPNYGYTF
j_call: TRBJ1-4; v_call: TRBV28; d_call: TRBD1; clone_size: -; cdr3_length: 16; cdr3_nt: TGTGCCAGCAGTTTCTCTCCCGGGACAGGGGGGGAAAAACTGTTTTTT; cdr3_aa: CASSFSPGTGGEKLFF
j_call: TRBJ1-5; v_call: TRBV7-9; d_call: -; clone_size: -; cdr3_length: 14; cdr3_nt: TGTGCCAGCAGCGCGGGGGGTGGCAATCAGCCCCAGCATTTT; cdr3_aa: CASSAGGGNQPQHF
j_call: TRBJ1-1; v_call: TRBV10-1; d_call: TRBD1; clone_size: -; cdr3_length: 18; cdr3_nt: TGCGCCAGCAAGGAACCGATACAGGGGGCCTTTTCGGGCACTGAAGCTTTCTTT; cdr3_aa: CASKEPIQGAFSGTEAFF
j_call: TRBJ2-7; v_call: TRBV21-1; d_call: -; clone_size: -; cdr3_length: 15; cdr3_nt: TGTGCCAGCAGCACCCCAGGGGGCGACTCCTACGAGCAGTACTTC; cdr3_aa: CASSTPGGDSYEQYF
j_call: TRBJ2-6; v_call: TRBV13; d_call: TRBD2; clone_size: -; cdr3_length: 20; cdr3_nt: TGTGCCAGCAGCTTATGGGGGCTAGCGGGGGCTGTCTCTGGGGCCAACGTCCTGACTTTC; cdr3_aa: CASSLWGLAGAVSGANVLTF
j_call: TRBJ2-7; v_call: TRBV2; d_call: TRBD2; clone_size: -; cdr3_length: 14; cdr3_nt: TGTGCCAGCAGAAAGACTAGCGGCTCCTACGAGCAGTACTTC; cdr3_aa: CASRKTSGSYEQYF
j_call: TRBJ2-5; v_call: TRBV6-4; d_call: TRBD1; clone_size: -; cdr3_length: 14; cdr3_nt: TGTGCCAGACGAACCGGGACAGATAAAGAGACCCAGTACTTC; cdr3_aa: CARRTGTDKETQYF
j_call: TRBJ2-5; v_call: TRBV18; d_call: -; clone_size: -; cdr3_length: 15; cdr3_nt: TGTGCCAGCTCACAACTCCTCGGCGGGCAAGAGACCCAGTACTTC; cdr3_aa: CASSQLLGGQETQYF